This TCR beta chain emerged from a study of OX40 agonist ivuxolimab in advanced cancers. This clone was found a few times. The antigen is unknown. V lost 3 bases to trimming and J lost 6 bases, with 20 bases between them. CDR1 and CDR2 (germline): SGDLS, YYNGEE. This CDR3 is built from 16 residues. Findings of the study overall: Researchers did not establish what antigens the expanded peripheral T cells target.

TCRdb keeps only in-frame clones here, not all; method: immunoSEQ multiplex PCR. The sample includes tens of thousands of clones, over 75% of them seen just once. The sequenced sample was CD4+ or CD8+ T cells sorted from blood, obtained in a trial of the OX40 agonist ivuxolimab. The chain carries TRBV9 and TRBJ2-3, with a possible D match to TRBD2 (6 bases). The TCR originated in an adult with an advanced solid tumor such as melanoma, head and neck, liver or kidney cancer. The CDR3 DNA is TGTGCCAGCAGCGGTGGGGACTCCCGCTTTGTGGATACGCAGTATTTT. Translating it yields CASSGGDSRFVDTQYF.